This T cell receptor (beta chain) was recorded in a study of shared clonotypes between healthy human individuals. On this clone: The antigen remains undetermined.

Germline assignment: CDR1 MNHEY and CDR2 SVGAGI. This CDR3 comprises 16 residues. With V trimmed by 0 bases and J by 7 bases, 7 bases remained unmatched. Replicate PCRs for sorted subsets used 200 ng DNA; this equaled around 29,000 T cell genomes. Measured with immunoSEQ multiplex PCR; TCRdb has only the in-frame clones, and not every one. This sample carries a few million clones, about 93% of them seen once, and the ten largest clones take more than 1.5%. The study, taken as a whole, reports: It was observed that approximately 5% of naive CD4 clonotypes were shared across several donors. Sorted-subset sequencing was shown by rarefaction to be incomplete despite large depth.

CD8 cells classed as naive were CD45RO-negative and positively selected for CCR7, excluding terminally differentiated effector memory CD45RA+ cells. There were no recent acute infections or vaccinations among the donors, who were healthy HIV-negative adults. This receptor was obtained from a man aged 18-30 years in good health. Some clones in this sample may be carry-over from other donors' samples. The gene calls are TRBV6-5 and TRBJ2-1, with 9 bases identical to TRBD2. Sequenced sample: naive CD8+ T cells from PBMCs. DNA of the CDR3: TGTGCCAGCAGTTACTCGGGCGGGAGGGCCAGGAATGAGCAGTTCTTC. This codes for CASSYSGGRARNEQFF.